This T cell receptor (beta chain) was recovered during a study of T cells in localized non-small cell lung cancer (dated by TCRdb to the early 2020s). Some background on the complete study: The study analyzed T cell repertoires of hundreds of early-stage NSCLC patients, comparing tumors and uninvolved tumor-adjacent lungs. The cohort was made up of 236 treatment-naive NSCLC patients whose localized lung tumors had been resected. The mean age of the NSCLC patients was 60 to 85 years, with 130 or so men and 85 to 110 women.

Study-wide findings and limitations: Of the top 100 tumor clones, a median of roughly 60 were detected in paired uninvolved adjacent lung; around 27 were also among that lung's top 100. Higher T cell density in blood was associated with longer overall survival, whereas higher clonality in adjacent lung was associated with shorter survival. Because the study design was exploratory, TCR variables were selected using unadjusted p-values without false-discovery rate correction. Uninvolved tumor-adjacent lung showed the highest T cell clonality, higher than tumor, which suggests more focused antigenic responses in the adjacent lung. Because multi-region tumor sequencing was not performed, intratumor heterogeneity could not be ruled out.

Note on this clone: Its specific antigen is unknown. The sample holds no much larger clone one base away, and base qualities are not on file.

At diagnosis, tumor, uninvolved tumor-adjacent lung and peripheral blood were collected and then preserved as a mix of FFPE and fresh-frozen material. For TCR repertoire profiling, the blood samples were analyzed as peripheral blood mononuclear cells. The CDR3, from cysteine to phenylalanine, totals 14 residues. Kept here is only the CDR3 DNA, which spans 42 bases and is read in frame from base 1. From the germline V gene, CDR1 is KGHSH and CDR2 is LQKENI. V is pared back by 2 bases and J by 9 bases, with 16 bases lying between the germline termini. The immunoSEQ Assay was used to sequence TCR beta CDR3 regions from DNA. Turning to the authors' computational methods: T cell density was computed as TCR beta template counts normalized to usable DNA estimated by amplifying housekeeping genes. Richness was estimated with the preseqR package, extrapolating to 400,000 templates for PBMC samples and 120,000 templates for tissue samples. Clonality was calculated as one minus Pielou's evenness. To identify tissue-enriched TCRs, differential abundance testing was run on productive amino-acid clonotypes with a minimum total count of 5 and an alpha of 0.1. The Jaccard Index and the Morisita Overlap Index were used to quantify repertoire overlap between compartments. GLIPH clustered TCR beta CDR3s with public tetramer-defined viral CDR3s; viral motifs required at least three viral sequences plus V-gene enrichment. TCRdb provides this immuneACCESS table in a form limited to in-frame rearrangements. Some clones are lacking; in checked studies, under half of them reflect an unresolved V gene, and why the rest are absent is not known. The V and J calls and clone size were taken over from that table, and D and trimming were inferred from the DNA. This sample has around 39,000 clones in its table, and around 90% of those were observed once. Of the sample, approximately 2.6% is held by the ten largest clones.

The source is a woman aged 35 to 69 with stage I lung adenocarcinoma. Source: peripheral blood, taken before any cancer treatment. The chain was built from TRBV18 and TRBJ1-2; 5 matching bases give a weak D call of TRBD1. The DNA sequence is TGTGCCAGCTCACCAGGGGACGGTAGGGGAAGCTACACCTTC. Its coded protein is CASSPGDGRGSYTF.